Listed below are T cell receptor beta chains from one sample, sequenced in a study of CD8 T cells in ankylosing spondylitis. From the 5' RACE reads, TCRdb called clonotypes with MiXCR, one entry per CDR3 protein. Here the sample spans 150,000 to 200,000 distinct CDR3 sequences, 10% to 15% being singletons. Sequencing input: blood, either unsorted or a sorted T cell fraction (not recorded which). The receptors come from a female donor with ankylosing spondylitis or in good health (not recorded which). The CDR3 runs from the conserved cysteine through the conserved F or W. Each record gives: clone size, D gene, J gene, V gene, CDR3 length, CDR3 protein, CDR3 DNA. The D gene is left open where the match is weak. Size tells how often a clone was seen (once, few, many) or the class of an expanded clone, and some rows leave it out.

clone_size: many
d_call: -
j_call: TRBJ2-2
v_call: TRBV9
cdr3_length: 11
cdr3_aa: CASSVKGRLFF
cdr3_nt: TGTGCCAGCAGCGTAAAAGGACGGCTGTTTTTT

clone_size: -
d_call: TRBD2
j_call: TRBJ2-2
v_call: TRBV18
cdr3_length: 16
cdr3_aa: CASCPFTSGSAGELFF
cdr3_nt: TGTGCCAGCTGCCCTTTTACTAGCGGGAGTGCCGGGGAGCTGTTTTTT

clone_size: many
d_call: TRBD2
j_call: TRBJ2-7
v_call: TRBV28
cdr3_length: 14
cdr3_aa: CASRVTSARYEQYF
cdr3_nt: TGTGCCAGCAGGGTGACTAGCGCGAGATACGAGCAGTACTTC

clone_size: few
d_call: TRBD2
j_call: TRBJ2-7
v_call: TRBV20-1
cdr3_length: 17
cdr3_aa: CSAEIGTSGSVSYEQYF
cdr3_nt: TGCAGTGCTGAAATCGGGACTAGCGGGAGCGTATCCTACGAGCAGTACTTC

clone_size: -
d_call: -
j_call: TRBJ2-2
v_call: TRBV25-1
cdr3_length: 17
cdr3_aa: CASSESLGRGNTGELFF
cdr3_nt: TGTGCCAGCAGTGAATCACTCGGGCGGGGGAACACCGGGGAGCTGTTTTTT

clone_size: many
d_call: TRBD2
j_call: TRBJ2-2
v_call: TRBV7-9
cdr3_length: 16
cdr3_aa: CASSKLAGVGTGELFF
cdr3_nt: TGTGCCAGCAGTAAACTAGCGGGAGTTGGCACCGGGGAGCTGTTTTTT

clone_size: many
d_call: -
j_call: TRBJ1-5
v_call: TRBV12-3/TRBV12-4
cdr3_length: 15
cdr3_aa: CASSLDEGSNQPQHF
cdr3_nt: TGTGCCAGCAGTTTAGACGAAGGGAGCAATCAGCCCCAGCATTTT

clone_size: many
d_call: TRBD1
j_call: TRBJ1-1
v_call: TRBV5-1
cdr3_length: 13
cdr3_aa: CASSRTGGTEAFF
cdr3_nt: TGCGCCAGCAGCCGAACAGGGGGGACTGAAGCTTTCTTT

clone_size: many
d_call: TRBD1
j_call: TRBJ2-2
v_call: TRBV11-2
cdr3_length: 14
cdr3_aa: CASSLGQGAGELFF
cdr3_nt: TGTGCCAGCAGCTTAGGGCAGGGGGCCGGGGAGCTGTTTTTT

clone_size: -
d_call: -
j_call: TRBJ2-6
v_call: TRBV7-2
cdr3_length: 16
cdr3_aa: CASSPPGESGANVLTF
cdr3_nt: TGTGCCAGCAGCCCGCCGGGGGAGTCTGGGGCCAACGTCCTGACTTTC

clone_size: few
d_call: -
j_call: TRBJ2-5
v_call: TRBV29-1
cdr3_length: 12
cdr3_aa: CSVVRSQETQYF
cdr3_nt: TGCAGCGTTGTGCGGAGTCAAGAGACCCAGTACTTC

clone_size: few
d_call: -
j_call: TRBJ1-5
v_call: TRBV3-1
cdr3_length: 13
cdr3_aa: CASSQKRNQPQHF
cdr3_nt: TGTGCCAGCAGCCAAAAGCGCAATCAGCCCCAGCATTTT

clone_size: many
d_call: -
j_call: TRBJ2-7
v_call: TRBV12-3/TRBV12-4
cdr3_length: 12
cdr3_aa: CASSLHAYEQYF
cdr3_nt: TGTGCCAGCAGTCTACATGCTTACGAGCAGTACTTC

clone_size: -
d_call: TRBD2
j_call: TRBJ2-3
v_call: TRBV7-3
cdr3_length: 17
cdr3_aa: CASSLHGGTSSTDTQYF
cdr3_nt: TGTGCCAGCAGCTTACACGGGGGGACGTCCAGCACAGATACGCAGTATTTT

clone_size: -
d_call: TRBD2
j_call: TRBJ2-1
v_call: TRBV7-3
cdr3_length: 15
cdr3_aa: CASSISSGSYNEQFF
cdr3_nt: TGTGCCAGCAGCATTTCGAGCGGGAGTTACAATGAGCAGTTCTTC

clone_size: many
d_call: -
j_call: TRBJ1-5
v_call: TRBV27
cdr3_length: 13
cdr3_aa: CASSLWGNQPQHF
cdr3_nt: TGTGCCAGCAGTTTATGGGGGAATCAGCCCCAGCATTTT

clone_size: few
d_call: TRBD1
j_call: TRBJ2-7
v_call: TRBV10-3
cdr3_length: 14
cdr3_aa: CAIKDRGETYEQYF
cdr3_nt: TGTGCCATCAAGGACAGGGGGGAGACCTACGAGCAGTACTTC

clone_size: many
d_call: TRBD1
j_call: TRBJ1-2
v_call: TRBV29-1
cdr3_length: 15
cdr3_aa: CSVDFGTGKLGGYTF
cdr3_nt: TGCAGCGTTGACTTTGGGACAGGGAAACTAGGAGGCTACACCTTC

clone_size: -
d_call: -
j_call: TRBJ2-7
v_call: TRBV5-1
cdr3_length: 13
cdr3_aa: CASSLGQAHEQYF
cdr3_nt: TGCGCCAGCAGCTTAGGACAAGCCCACGAGCAGTACTTC

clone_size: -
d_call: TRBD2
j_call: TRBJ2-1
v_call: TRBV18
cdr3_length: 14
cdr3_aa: CASCSGTSYNEQFF
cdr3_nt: TGTGCCAGCTGTAGCGGGACCTCCTACAATGAGCAGTTCTTC

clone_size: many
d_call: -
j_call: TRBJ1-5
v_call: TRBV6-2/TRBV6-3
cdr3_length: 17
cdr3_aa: CASSYPIRTTKNQPQHF
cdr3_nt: TGTGCCAGCAGTTACCCAATCCGGACAACCAAAAATCAGCCCCAGCATTTT

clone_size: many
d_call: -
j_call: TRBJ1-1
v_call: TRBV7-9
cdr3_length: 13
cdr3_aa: CASSSSKNTEAFF
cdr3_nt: TGTGCCAGCAGCTCCAGCAAGAACACTGAAGCTTTCTTT

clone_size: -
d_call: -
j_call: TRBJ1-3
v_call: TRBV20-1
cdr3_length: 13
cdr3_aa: CSASLLPGNTIYF
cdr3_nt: TGCAGTGCATCCCTCTTACCTGGAAACACCATATATTTT

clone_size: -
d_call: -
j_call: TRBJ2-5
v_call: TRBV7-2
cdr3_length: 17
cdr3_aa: CASSPSGWGARRQTQYF
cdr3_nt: TGTGCCAGCAGCCCGTCTGGATGGGGGGCGCGAAGGCAGACCCAGTACTTC

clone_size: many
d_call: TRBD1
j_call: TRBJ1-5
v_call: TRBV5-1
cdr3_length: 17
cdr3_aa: CASSPEPGQTTNQPQHF
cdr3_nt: TGCGCCAGCAGCCCGGAACCGGGACAGACTACCAATCAGCCCCAGCATTTT

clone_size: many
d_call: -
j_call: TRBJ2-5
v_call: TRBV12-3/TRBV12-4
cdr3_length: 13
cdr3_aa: CASSLLLAGAQYF
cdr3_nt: TGTGCCAGCAGTTTACTACTAGCTGGGGCCCAGTACTTC

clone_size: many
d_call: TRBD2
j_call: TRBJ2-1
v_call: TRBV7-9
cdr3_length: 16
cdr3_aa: CASSLAPGGNYNEQFF
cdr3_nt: TGTGCCAGCAGCTTAGCGCCGGGAGGTAACTACAATGAGCAGTTCTTC

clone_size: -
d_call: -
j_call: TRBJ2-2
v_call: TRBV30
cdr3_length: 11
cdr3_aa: CAWIMTGELFF
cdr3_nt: TGTGCCTGGATAATGACCGGGGAGCTGTTTTTT

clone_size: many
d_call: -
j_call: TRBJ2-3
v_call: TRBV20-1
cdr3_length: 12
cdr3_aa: CSAPLLSDTQYF
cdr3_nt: TGCAGTGCTCCTCTGTTATCAGATACGCAGTATTTT

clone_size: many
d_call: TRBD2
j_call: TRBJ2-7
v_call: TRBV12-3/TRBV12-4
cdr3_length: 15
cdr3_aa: CASSLMAGGPGEQYF
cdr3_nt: TGTGCCAGCAGTTTAATGGCGGGAGGGCCTGGCGAGCAGTACTTC

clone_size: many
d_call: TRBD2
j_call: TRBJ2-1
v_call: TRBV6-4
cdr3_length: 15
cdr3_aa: CASSEIAGVGNEQFF
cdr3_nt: TGTGCCAGCAGTGAAATAGCGGGAGTGGGGAATGAGCAGTTCTTC

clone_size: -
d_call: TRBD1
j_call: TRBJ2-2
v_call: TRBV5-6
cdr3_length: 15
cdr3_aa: CASSLRQGLTGKLFF
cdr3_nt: TGTGCCAGCAGCTTGAGACAGGGGTTGACCGGGAAGCTGTTTTTT

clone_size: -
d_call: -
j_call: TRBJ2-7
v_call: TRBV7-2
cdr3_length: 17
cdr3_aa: CASSLKNLGLKGYEQYF
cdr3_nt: TGTGCCAGCAGCTTAAAAAATTTGGGCCTTAAGGGGTACGAGCAGTACTTC

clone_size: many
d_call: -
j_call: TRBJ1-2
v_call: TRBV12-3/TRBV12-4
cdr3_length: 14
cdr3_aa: CASSLREANYGYTF
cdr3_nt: TGTGCCAGCAGTTTAAGAGAAGCTAACTATGGCTACACCTTC

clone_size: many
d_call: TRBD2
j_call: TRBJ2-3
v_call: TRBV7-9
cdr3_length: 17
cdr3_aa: CASSLLRIAGTTDTQYF
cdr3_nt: TGTGCCAGCAGCTTACTCAGGATAGCGGGAACCACAGATACGCAGTATTTT

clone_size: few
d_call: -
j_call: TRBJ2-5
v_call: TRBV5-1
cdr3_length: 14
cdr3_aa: CASSLGLDKETQYF
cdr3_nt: TGCGCCAGCAGCTTGGGTCTGGACAAAGAGACCCAGTACTTC

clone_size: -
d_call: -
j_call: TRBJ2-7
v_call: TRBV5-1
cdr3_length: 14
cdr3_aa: CASSKEVPLGEQYF
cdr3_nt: TGCGCCAGCAGTAAGGAGGTCCCCCTTGGGGAGCAGTACTTC

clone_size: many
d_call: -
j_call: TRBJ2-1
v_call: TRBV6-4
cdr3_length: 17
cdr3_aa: CASSETDRGGSYNEQFF
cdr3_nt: TGTGCCAGCAGTGAAACGGACAGAGGGGGCTCCTACAATGAGCAGTTCTTC

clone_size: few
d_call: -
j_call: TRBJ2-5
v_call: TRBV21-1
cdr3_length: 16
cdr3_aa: CASSNCRDRDEETQYF
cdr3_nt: TGTGCCAGCAGCAATTGTCGGGACAGGGATGAAGAGACCCAGTACTTC

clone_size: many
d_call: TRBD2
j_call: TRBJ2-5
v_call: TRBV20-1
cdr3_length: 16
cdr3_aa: CSASPTSGPYQETQYF
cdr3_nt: TGCAGTGCTAGTCCGACTAGCGGGCCGTACCAAGAGACCCAGTACTTC